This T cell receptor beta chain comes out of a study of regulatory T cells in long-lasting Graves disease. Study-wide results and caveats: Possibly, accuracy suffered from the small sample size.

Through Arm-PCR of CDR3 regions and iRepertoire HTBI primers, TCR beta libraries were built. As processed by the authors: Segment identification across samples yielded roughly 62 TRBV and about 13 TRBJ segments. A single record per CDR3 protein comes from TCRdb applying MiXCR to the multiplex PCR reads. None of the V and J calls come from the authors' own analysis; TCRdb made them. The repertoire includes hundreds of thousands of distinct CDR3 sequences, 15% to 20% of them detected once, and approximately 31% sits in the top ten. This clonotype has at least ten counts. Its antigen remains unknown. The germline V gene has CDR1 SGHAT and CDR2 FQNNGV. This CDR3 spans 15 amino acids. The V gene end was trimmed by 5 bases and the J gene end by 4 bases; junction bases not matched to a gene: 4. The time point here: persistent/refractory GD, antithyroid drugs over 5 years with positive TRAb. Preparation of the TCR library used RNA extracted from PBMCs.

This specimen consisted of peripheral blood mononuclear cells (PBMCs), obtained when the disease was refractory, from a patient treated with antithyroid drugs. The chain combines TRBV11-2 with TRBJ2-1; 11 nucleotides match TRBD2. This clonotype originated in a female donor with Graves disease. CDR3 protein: CASSLTSGGYNEQFF. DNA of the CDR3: TGTGCCAGCAGCCTAACTAGCGGGGGTTACAATGAGCAGTTCTTC.